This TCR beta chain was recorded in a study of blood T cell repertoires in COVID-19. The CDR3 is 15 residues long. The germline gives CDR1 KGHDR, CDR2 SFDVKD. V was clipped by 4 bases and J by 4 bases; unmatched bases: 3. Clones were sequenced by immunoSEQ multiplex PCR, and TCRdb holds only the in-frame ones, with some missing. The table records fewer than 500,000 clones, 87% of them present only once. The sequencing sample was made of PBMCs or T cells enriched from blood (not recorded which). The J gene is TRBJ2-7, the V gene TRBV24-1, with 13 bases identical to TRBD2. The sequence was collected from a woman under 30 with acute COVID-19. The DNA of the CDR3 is TGTGCCACCAGTGACCGGACTAGCGGGAGATACGAGCAGTACTTC. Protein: CATSDRTSGRYEQYF.